The 2 T cell receptor beta chains below all came from one sample that was sequenced in a study of blood T cell repertoires in COVID-19. The assay was immunoSEQ multiplex PCR, and TCRdb's table has in-frame clones only and misses some. The sample lists roughly 35,000 clones, about 72% occurring once. Sequencing used peripheral blood. The receptors were sampled from a woman in her fifties or sixties with acute or convalescent COVID-19.

This clone was detected only a few times. The rearrangement uses TRBV19 and TRBJ1-5; 7 bases map to TRBD1. The CDR3 length is 15 residues. J lost 2 bases, V lost 11 bases, and 12 bases had no gene match. Germline V gene data show CDR1 as LNHDA and CDR2 as SQIVND (reference sequence). The CDR3 is CAPSRGLRGNQPQHF. CDR3 DNA sequence: TGTGCCCCCTCGAGGGGGCTGAGGGGCAATCAGCCCCAGCATTTT.

This clone was seen a handful of times. The V and J genes are TRBV30 and TRBJ1-5; TRBD1 aligns across 9 bases. With 4 bases clipped from V and 2 bases from J, the junction kept 6 bases outside the gene matches. Per the germline V gene, CDR1 is GTSNPN and CDR2 is SVGIG (reference sequence). The CDR3 sequence is 15 residues long. The CDR3 DNA reads TGTGCCTGGAACAGGGGGCTTTATGGCAATCAGCCCCAGCATTTT. It yields the protein CAWNRGLYGNQPQHF.